A single sample gave rise to the 21 T cell receptor beta chains below, sequenced in a study of T-cell reconstitution after alpha-beta-depleted transplantation in children. A library of TCRbeta sequences, prepared with unique molecular identifiers, was generated. TCRdb called the PCR reads again in MiXCR, with one record for every CDR3 protein. The table shows around 400,000 distinct CDR3 sequences, with around 9.9% occurring only once. The sample consisted of PBMCs from the stem cell graft donor, taken from the stem cell graft. The receptors were sampled from a human donor who donated a stem cell graft to a child with acute myeloid leukemia.

This clonotype was observed at least ten times. The chain joins TRBV7-3 to TRBJ2-1, with 13 bases that match TRBD2. Trimming at V came to 5 bases and at J to 9 bases, leaving 4 bases not matched to a gene. This CDR3 spans 14 amino acids. The germline V gene encodes CDR1 SGHTA and CDR2 FQGTGA. The CDR3 bases are TGTGCCAGCAGCCCGGGACTAGCGGGATCTGAGCAGTTCTTC. Its translation: CASSPGLAGSEQFF. Full variable domain (outside the CDR3, taken from reference TRBV7-3 and TRBJ2-1): GAGVSQTPSNKVTEKGKYVELRCDPISGHTALYWYRQSLGQGPEFLIYFQGTGAADDSGLPNDRFFAVRPEGSVSTLKIQRTERGDSAVYLCASSPGLAGSEQFFGPGTRLTVL.

This clonotype came up a few times. The genes are TRBV7-2 and TRBJ2-2; D may be TRBD1 or TRBD2 (5 bases each). The CDR3 consists of 15 residues. Trimming shortened V by 4 bases and J by 0 bases, and 9 bases separated the two germline ends. Per germline, CDR1 SGHTA and CDR2 FQGNSA. CDR3 nucleotides: TGTGCCAGCAGCTCCAGGGAGACGAACACCGGGGAGCTGTTTTTT. It yields the protein CASSSRETNTGELFF. The full variable domain, with the rest looked up from reference TRBV7-2 and TRBJ2-2, is GAGVSQSPSNKVTEKGKDVELRCDPISGHTALYWYRQSLGQGLEFLIYFQGNSAPDKSGLPSDRFSAERTGGSVSTLTIQRTQQEDSAVYLCASSSRETNTGELFFGEGSRLTVL.

The rearrangement joins TRBV6-1 to TRBJ1-4; D ambiguous. V was pared by 5 bases and J by 4 bases, with 14 bases between. From germline, CDR1 is MNHNS and CDR2 SASEGT. This CDR3 region has 15 residues. CDR3 sequence: CASSRLRGNNEKLFF. The CDR3 nucleotides are TGTGCCAGCAGTCGACTCCGGGGAAATAATGAAAAACTGTTTTTT.

There are a few counts of this clonotype. The V and J genes are TRBV25-1 and TRBJ2-2, with 9 bases fitting TRBD1. Trimming cost V 2 bases and J 6 bases; bases outside gene matches: 7. The CDR3 is made up of 16 amino acids. Looked up from germline, CDR1 is MGHDK and CDR2 is SYGVNS. The CDR3 spells CASSEQGQGVAGELFF. CDR3 sequence (DNA): TGTGCCAGCAGTGAACAGGGACAGGGAGTCGCCGGGGAGCTGTTTTTT.

This clonotype was picked up one time. The chain has TRBV6-4 and TRBJ2-1; 12 nucleotides align to TRBD2. Germline values: CDR1 MRHNA, CDR2 SNTAGT. The V segment lost 9 bases and the J segment 6 bases; nucleotides outside the gene matches: 12. There are 16 residues in the CDR3. CDR3 DNA sequence: TGTGCCAGTGCCTCTAGCGGGGGGGCCTTCACCAATGAGCAGTTCTTC. Its translation is CASASSGGAFTNEQFF.

V is TRBV24-1 and J is TRBJ2-1, with 14 bases aligning to TRBD2. There are 16 residues in the CDR3. The V segment lost 4 bases and the J segment 6 bases; nucleotides outside the gene matches: 4. The V gene's germline CDR1 is KGHDR and CDR2 SFDVKD. CDR3 sequence reads: CATSEPGLAGVNEQFF. The CDR3 region has the DNA TGTGCCACCAGTGAGCCGGGACTAGCGGGAGTCAATGAGCAGTTCTTC.

The rearrangement joins TRBV4-1 to TRBJ2-1, with 8 bases aligning to TRBD1. Losses at the gene ends were 2 bases for V and 6 bases for J; bases not matched to a gene: 12. This CDR3 comprises 17 residues. Germline values: CDR1 MGHRA, CDR2 YSYEKL. The CDR3 protein is CASSQTLGTGPTNEQFF. CDR3 DNA: TGCGCCAGCAGCCAAACCCTCGGGACAGGCCCTACCAATGAGCAGTTCTTC.

J is TRBJ2-1 and V is TRBV5-5; a weak D match, TRBD1 (5 bases). The germline CDR1 and CDR2 sequences are SGHKS and YYEKEE (reference sequence). Trimming shortened V by 4 bases and J by 1 base, and 9 bases separated the two germline ends. The CDR3 has 14 residues. The CDR3 sequence: CASSHPGSYNEQFF. CDR3 nucleotides: TGTGCCAGCAGCCATCCAGGGTCCTACAATGAGCAGTTCTTC. Full variable domain (outside the CDR3, taken from reference TRBV5-5 and TRBJ2-1): DAGVTQSPTHLIKTRGQQVTLRCSPISGHKSVSWYQQVLGQGPQFIFQYYEKEERGRGNFPDRFSARQFPNYSSELNVNALLLGDSALYLCASSHPGSYNEQFFGPGTRLTVL.

This chain connects TRBV4-1 to TRBJ1-5; 10 bases are a match to TRBD1. CDR3 length: 19 amino acids. Losses at the gene ends were 3 bases for V and 6 bases for J; bases not matched to a gene: 17. The germline gives CDR1 MGHRA, CDR2 YSYEKL. CDR3 in amino acids: CASSQDAPGQGYLTQPQHF. The CDR3 DNA follows: TGCGCCAGCAGCCAGGACGCCCCGGGACAGGGGTATTTGACTCAGCCCCAGCATTTT.

This clonotype has ten or more counts. The chain uses TRBV12-3 or TRBV12-4 and TRBJ2-1, with D perhaps assigned TRBD1 or TRBD2 (5 bases each). The V gene lost 5 bases and the J gene lost 10 bases, with 15 bases spanning the gap. The CDR3 loop spans 13 amino acids. The CDR3 sequence is CASSLLLRGEQFF. The CDR3 bases are TGTGCCAGCAGTCTGCTTCTTCGGGGCGAGCAGTTCTTC.

Only a few counts were recorded for this clonotype. The chain joins TRBV24-1 to TRBJ1-2; 7 nucleotides agree with TRBD1. This CDR3 contains 11 residues. The V segment lost 10 bases and the J segment 6 bases; nucleotides outside the gene matches: 4. The germline V gene encodes CDR1 KGHDR and CDR2 SFDVKD. CDR3 protein: CATLQGNGYTF. The CDR3 region has the DNA TGTGCCACTCTACAGGGGAATGGCTACACCTTC.

Only a few counts were recorded for this clonotype. The chain links TRBV13 to TRBJ2-7, with D possibly being TRBD1 (6 bases). The germline V gene encodes CDR1 PRHDT and CDR2 FYEKMQ (reference sequence). This CDR3 has 12 amino acids. V was trimmed by 5 bases and J by 6 bases, leaving 11 bases between them. The CDR3, as DNA: TGTGCCAGCAGCCTAGTGGGGGCCGAGCAGTACTTC. Its translation is CASSLVGAEQYF.

Ten or more counts support this clonotype. The chain's CDR3 is CSVTPSTDTQYF. The CDR3 DNA reads as TGCAGCGTTACTCCTAGCACAGATACGCAGTATTTT. V gene TRBV29-1 combines with J gene TRBJ2-3; no definite D call. The germline CDR1 and CDR2 sequences are SQVTM and ANQGSEA. V was cut by 5 bases and J by 0 bases, with 6 bases left in between. The CDR3 runs 12 residues.

The V call is TRBV25-1, the J call TRBJ2-7; 8 nucleotides match TRBD1. V gave up 0 bases and J gave up 7 bases; unmatched junction bases: 14. The CDR3 contains 17 residues. In germline, CDR1 is MGHDK, CDR2 SYGVNS. The CDR3 protein is CASSEYFFGQGAWEQYF. Here the CDR3 DNA reads TGTGCCAGCAGTGAATACTTTTTCGGGCAGGGGGCCTGGGAGCAGTACTTC.

The chain couples TRBV9 to TRBJ2-2, with 10 bases that match TRBD2. Trimming took 3 bases from V and 1 from J; bases not matched to a gene: 0. The CDR3 runs 15 residues. The V gene's germline CDR1 is SGDLS and CDR2 YYNGEE. CDR3 in amino acids: CASSASGGNTGELFF. The CDR3 DNA is TGTGCCAGCAGCGCTAGCGGGGGGAACACCGGGGAGCTGTTTTTT.

There are a few counts of this clonotype. CDR3: CASSYGDDTGELFF. The CDR3 DNA sequence: TGTGCCAGCAGCTACGGGGACGACACCGGGGAGCTGTTTTTT. V usage is TRBV7-9 and J usage is TRBJ2-2, with D possibly being TRBD1 or TRBD2 (5 bases each). The CDR3 length is 14 residues. Germline assignment: CDR1 SEHNR and CDR2 FQNEAQ (reference sequence). Trimming took 4 bases from V and 3 from J, leaving 9 bases between them. The complete variable domain, with remaining parts taken from reference TRBV7-9 and TRBJ2-2, reads DTGVSQNPRHKITKRGQNVTFRCDPISEHNRLYWYRQTLGQGPEFLTYFQNEAQLEKSRLLSDRFSAERPKGSFSTLEIQRTEQGDSAMYLCASSYGDDTGELFFGEGSRLTVL.

V usage is TRBV12-3 or TRBV12-4 and J usage is TRBJ2-6; D remains unclear. This CDR3 has 16 amino acids. Trimming cost V 5 bases and J 4 bases, with 15 bases left between them. The CDR3 spells CASSPPWPSGANVLTF. CDR3 DNA sequence: TGTGCCAGCAGTCCCCCCTGGCCCTCGGGGGCCAACGTCCTGACTTTC.

This clonotype appeared once. The chain has TRBV30 and TRBJ2-7; a weak D match, TRBD2 (6 bases). This CDR3 is built from 13 residues. Germline values: CDR1 GTSNPN, CDR2 SVGIG (reference sequence). Trimming removed 2 bases at V and 2 bases at J, with 10 bases between. This CDR3 reads CAWSPAGTYEQYV. CDR3 bases: TGTGCCTGGAGTCCCGCGGGAACCTACGAGCAGTACGTC.

This clonotype was observed a few times. J is TRBJ2-5 and V is TRBV12-3 or TRBV12-4, with 7 bases fitting TRBD1. This CDR3 is 12 amino acids long. V trimming: 6 bases; J trimming: 5 bases; junction bases outside the gene matches: 3. This CDR3 reads CASRGQTETQYF. The CDR3 region has the DNA TGTGCCAGCAGGGGACAGACGGAGACCCAGTACTTC.

This clonotype was detected a few times. V is TRBV4-1 and J is TRBJ1-2, with D tentatively TRBD1 (5 bases). Trimming shortened V by 0 bases and J by 5 bases, and 13 bases separated the two germline ends. CDR3 length: 15 residues. Germline values: CDR1 MGHRA, CDR2 YSYEKL. The CDR3, as DNA: TGCGCCAGCAGCCAAGATACGGACACGTGGTATGGCTACACCTTC. Protein: CASSQDTDTWYGYTF.

The rearrangement links TRBV15 to TRBJ1-5; 7 positions agree with TRBD1. This CDR3 is built from 18 residues. The V and J ends lost 5 bases and 4 bases, in that order; junction bases with no gene match: 17. Germline V CDR1 and CDR2: LNHNV, YYDKDF (reference sequence). The CDR3, as DNA: TGTGCCACCAGCTCTTATGGGGAACAGGGGTTGGGGAATCAGCCCCAGCATTTT. Protein: CATSSYGEQGLGNQPQHF.